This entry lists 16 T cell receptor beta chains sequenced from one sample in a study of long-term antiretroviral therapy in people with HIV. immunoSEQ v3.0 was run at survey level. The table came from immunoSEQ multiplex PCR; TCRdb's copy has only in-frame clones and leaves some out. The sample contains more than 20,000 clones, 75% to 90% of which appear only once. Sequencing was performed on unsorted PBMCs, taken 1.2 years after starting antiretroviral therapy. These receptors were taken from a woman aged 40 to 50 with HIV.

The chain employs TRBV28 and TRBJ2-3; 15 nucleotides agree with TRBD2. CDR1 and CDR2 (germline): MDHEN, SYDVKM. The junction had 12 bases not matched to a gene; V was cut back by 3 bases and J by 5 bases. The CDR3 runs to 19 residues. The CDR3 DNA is TGTGCCAGCAGTTTCCAAGGACTAGCGGGAGGGCTCTCACGAGATACGCAGTATTTT. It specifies CASSFQGLAGGLSRDTQYF.

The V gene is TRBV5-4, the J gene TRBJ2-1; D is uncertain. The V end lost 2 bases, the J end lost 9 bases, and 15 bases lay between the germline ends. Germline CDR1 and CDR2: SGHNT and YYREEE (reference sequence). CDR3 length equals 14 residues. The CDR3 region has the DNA TGTGCCAGCAGCTTAATTAGCCGTTCGGGTGAGCAGTTCTTC. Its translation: CASSLISRSGEQFF.

In DNA, the CDR3 is TGTGCCAGCAGTGTCACGACTAGCGGGAGTTGGTTTAAACCGGATACGCAGTATTTT. Translating gives CASSVTTSGSWFKPDTQYF. The chain has TRBV2 and TRBJ2-3; TRBD2 matches at 12 bases. Per the germline V gene, CDR1 is SNHLY and CDR2 is FYNNEI. V gave up 4 bases and J gave up 6 bases; unmatched junction bases: 17. This CDR3 spans 19 amino acids.

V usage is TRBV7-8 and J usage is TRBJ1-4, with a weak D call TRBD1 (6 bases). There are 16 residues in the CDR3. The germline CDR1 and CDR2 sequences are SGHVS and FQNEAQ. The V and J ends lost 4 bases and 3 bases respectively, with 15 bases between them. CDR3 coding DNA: TGTGCCAGCAGCTCGCCACAGGGAAAGGCTAATGAAAAACTGTTTTTT. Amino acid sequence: CASSSPQGKANEKLFF.

This CDR3 is CASSPTSAMNTEAFF. DNA of the CDR3: TGTGCCAGCAGCCCTACCTCAGCCATGAACACTGAAGCTTTCTTT. J is TRBJ1-1 and V is TRBV27; D remains ambiguous. The V and J ends lost 6 bases and 0 bases respectively, with 14 bases between them. The CDR3 length is 15 residues. Looked up from germline, CDR1 is MNHEY and CDR2 is SMNVEV (reference sequence).

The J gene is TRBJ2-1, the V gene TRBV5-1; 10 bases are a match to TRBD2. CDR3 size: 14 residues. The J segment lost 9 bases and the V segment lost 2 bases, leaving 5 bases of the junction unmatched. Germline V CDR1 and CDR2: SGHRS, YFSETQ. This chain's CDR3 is CASSFGTSDIEQFF. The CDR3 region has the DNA TGCGCCAGCAGCTTCGGGACTAGCGACATTGAGCAGTTCTTC.

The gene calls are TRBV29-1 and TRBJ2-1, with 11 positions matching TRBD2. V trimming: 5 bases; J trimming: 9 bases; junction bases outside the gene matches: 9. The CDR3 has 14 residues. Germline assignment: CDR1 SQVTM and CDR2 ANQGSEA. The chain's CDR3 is CSVFSGREWTEQFF. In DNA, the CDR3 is TGCAGCGTTTTTAGCGGGAGGGAGTGGACTGAGCAGTTCTTC.

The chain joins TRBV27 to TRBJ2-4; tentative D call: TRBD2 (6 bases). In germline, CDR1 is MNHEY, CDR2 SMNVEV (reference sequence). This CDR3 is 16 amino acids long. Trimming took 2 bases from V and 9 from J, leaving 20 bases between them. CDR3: CASSLIGTPSRGIQYF. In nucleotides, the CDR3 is TGTGCCAGCAGTTTAATTGGGACTCCGAGCCGGGGCATTCAGTACTTC.

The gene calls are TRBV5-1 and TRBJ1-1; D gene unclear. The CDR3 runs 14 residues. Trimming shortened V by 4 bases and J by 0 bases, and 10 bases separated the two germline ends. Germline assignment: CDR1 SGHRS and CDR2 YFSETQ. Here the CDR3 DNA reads TGCGCCAGCAGCCCGGAGAGCTTGAACACTGAAGCTTTCTTT. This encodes CASSPESLNTEAFF. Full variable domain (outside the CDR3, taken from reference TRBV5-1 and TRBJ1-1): KAGVTQTPRYLIKTRGQQVTLSCSPISGHRSVSWYQQTPGQGLQFLFEYFSETQRNKGNFPGRFSGRQFSNSRSEMNVSTLELGDSALYLCASSPESLNTEAFFGQGTRLTVV.

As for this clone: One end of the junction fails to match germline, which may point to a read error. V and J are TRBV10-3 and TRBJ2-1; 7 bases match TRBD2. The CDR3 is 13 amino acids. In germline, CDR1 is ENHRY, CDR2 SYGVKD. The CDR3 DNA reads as TGTGCCATCAGTGAGTCGAATCTAGCGGAAAGTATCTTC. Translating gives CAISESNLAESIF.

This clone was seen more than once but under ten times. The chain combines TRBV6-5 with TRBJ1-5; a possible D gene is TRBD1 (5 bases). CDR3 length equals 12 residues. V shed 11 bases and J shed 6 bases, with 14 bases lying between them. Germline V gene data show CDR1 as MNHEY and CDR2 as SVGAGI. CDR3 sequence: CAAGRGVQPQHF. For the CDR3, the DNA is TGTGCCGCTGGGCGGGGGGTTCAGCCCCAGCATTTT.

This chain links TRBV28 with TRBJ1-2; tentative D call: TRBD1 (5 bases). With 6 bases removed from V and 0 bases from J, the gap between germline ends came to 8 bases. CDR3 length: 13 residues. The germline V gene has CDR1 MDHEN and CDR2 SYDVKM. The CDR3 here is CASSEGPNYGYTF. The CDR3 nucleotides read TGTGCCAGCAGCGAGGGGCCTAACTATGGCTACACCTTC.

CDR3 protein: CASSLHEGETQYF. In DNA, the CDR3 is TGCGCCAGCAGCCTGCATGAGGGGGAGACCCAGTACTTC. The chain links TRBV4-3 to TRBJ2-5; D possibly uses TRBD1 or TRBD2 (5 bases each). V was cut by 4 bases and J by 5 bases, with 11 bases left in between. The CDR3 has 13 amino acids. Germline assignment: CDR1 LGHNA and CDR2 YSLEER.

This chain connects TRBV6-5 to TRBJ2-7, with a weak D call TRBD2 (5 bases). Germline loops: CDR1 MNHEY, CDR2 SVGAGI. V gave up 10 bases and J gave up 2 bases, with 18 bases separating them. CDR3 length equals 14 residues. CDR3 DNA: TGTGCCACCCATGCAAGCGGATCAGCCTACGAGCAGTACTTC. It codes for CATHASGSAYEQYF.

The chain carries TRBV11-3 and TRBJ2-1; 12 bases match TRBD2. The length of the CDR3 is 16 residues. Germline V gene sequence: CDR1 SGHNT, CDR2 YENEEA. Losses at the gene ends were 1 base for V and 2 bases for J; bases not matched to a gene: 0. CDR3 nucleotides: TGTGCCAGCAGCTTAGGACTAGCGGGAGCCTACAATGAGCAGTTCTTC. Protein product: CASSLGLAGAYNEQFF.

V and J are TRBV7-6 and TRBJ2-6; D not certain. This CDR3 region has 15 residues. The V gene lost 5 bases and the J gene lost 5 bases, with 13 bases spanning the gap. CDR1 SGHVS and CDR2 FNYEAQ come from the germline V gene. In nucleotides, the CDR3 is TGTGCCAGCAGCCCAAACCGAGGCCGGGCCAACGTCCTGACTTTC. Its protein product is CASSPNRGRANVLTF.